These T cell receptor beta chains were read from a single sample in a study of blood T cell repertoires in COVID-19. Clones were read by immunoSEQ multiplex PCR, and TCRdb kept only the in-frame ones, dropping some. This table holds more than 45,000 clones, approximately 86% found once. Specimen: peripheral blood. These receptors came from a woman aged 65 to 85 with active COVID-19. Each CDR3 is given with its conserved first and last residue. A D gene is named only where the DNA matches it firmly. Rows give clone size only sometimes, using once, few, many, or a class for an expanded clone.

TRBD1 - TRBJ1-1 TRBV5-8 CASSLGLIQGKAFF TGTGCCAGCAGCTTGGGGTTAATACAGGGGAAAGCTTTCTTT
- - TRBJ1-2 TRBV5-1 CASSLTGLGNYGYTF TGCGCCAGCAGCTTAACGGGTTTGGGTAACTATGGCTACACCTTC
- - TRBJ1-1 TRBV28 CASSLGGVGTEAFF TGTGCCAGCAGTTTAGGAGGGGTGGGGACTGAAGCTTTCTTT
TRBD1 - TRBJ1-2 TRBV28 CASSPRARTGVWYGYTF TGTGCCAGCAGTCCGAGGGCCCGGACAGGAGTTTGGTATGGCTACACCTTC
- - TRBJ2-3 TRBV9 CASSPYTDTQYF TGTGCCAGCAGCCCCTACACAGATACGCAGTATTTT
- - TRBJ2-7 TRBV11-2 CASNQATYEQYF TGTGCCAGCAACCAGGCCACCTACGAGCAGTACTTC
TRBD1 - TRBJ2-7 TRBV27 CASSFQQGQGFYEQYF TGTGCCAGCAGTTTTCAGCAAGGACAGGGATTCTACGAGCAGTACTTC
- - TRBJ1-2 TRBV5-4 CASSLQGNYGYTF TGTGCCAGCAGCCTACAGGGAAACTATGGCTACACCTTC
TRBD2 once TRBJ2-5 TRBV18 CASSRGLAGGETQYF TGTGCCAGCTCACGGGGACTAGCGGGAGGAGAGACCCAGTACTTC
- - TRBJ1-6 TRBV5-6 CASSPEGQGYNSPLHF TGTGCCAGCAGCCCGGAGGGCCAGGGCTATAATTCACCCCTCCACTTT
TRBD1 - TRBJ1-1 TRBV27 CASSPKTGGITEAFF TGTGCCAGCAGTCCCAAGACAGGGGGGATCACTGAAGCTTTCTTT
- - TRBJ2-3 TRBV6-2/TRBV6-3 CASSYSAVDTQYF TGTGCCAGCAGTTACTCGGCAGTAGATACGCAGTATTTT
TRBD1 once TRBJ2-1 TRBV10-1 CASSERETGGSSYNEQFF TGCGCCAGCAGTGAGAGGGAGACAGGGGGAAGCTCCTACAATGAGCAGTTCTTC
TRBD1 - TRBJ2-3 TRBV5-4 CASSWKRQGEGTDTQYF TGTGCCAGCAGCTGGAAACGACAGGGGGAGGGCACAGATACGCAGTATTTT